The text below deals with one TCR beta chain. In the original analysis: Researchers report that nucleated cell counts were estimated from reference gene primer amplification. This table comes from immunoSEQ multiplex PCR, and its TCRdb copy is limited to in-frame clones, with some not included. V and J calls plus clone size are reproduced from that table; the DNA served to infer D and trimming. Among approximately 94,000 clones listed, 85% to 90% were seen once. The record originates from a study of blood T cell repertoires in COVID-19. Study-level background: Acute and convalescent COVID-19 specimens originated in the United States, Italy and Spain. The analysed material was cDNA or gDNA that came from T cells, B-cell-depleted T cells, or PBMCs.

This CDR3 spans 16 amino acids. Germline assignment: CDR1 MNHEY and CDR2 SVGAGI. V shed 0 bases and J 1 base; nucleotides not matched to a gene: 6. The chain uses TRBV6-5 and TRBJ2-7; 7 bases line up with TRBD1. The TCR originated in a human donor in a cohort sampled during active COVID-19. The specimen was peripheral blood. This CDR3 reads CASSYSRGFKSYEQYF. The CDR3 DNA reads TGTGCCAGCAGTTACTCCAGGGGGTTTAAATCCTACGAGCAGTACTTC.